This T cell receptor (beta chain) was captured in a study of shared clonotypes between healthy human individuals. Study overall: Researchers assigned three CD4 naive, three CD4 memory, two CD8 naive and one CD8 memory plate to each donor.

Naive-designated CD8 cells lacked CD45RO, were positively enriched for CCR7, and omitted terminally differentiated effector memory CD45RA+ cells. The study, taken as a whole, reports: The study generally estimated greater richness for naive than memory subsets. For naive CD4 cells, roughly 5% of clonotypes were shared across a few donors.

CDR1 and CDR2 from the germline V gene are LNHNV and YYDKDF (reference sequence). V lost 0 bases and J lost 1, with 12 bases in between. The length of the CDR3 is 17 residues. On this clone: Its antigen is still unknown.

Clones were sequenced by immunoSEQ multiplex PCR, and TCRdb holds only the in-frame ones, with some missing. The profile shows over 2 million clones, less than 95% of them singletons. This rearrangement joins TRBV15 to TRBJ2-2; D not certain. The sequenced sample was naive CD8+ T cells sorted from blood. The receptor comes from a man aged 18-30 years in good health. The CDR3 sequence: CATSRDPDLWNTGELFF. The CDR3 nucleotides are TGTGCCACCAGCAGAGATCCCGACTTGTGGAACACCGGGGAGCTGTTTTTT.